These 9 T cell receptor beta chains originate from one sample sequenced in a study of blood T cell repertoires in COVID-19. Produced via immunoSEQ multiplex PCR; TCRdb's table is partial and in-frame only. In the table there are 100,000 to 150,000 clones, about four fifths of which are singletons. Source material: peripheral blood. Receptors originate from a woman in her fifties or sixties with acute or convalescent COVID-19.

The chain recombines TRBV11-2 with TRBJ1-1; D is possibly TRBD1 (5 bases). V lost 3 bases, J lost 4 bases, and 12 bases lay in between. The CDR3 has 14 amino acids. Per the germline V gene, CDR1 is SGHAT and CDR2 is FQNNGV. The DNA for the CDR3 is TGTGCCAGCAGCTTTCGGGGGATGAGCACTGAAGCTTTCTTT. This encodes CASSFRGMSTEAFF.

A few counts support this clone. This rearrangement joins TRBV3-1 (or the pseudogene TRBV3-2) to TRBJ1-3; D is uncertain. CDR1 is LGHDT, CDR2 YNNKEL, per germline (reference sequence). The V and J ends lost 6 bases and 4 bases respectively, with 16 bases between them. There are 15 residues in the CDR3. CDR3 sequence reads: CASRPVGSGGNTIYF. In DNA, the CDR3 is TGTGCCAGCAGACCAGTCGGGTCGGGGGGAAACACCATATATTTT.

The chain joins TRBV19 to TRBJ1-6; D is perhaps TRBD1 (5 bases). The CDR3 runs to 13 residues. V lost 4 bases, J lost 9 bases, and 10 bases lay in between. Germline loops: CDR1 LNHDA, CDR2 SQIVND (reference sequence). CDR3 loop: CASSTQGSSPLHF. CDR3 DNA sequence: TGTGCCAGTAGTACTCAGGGTAGTTCACCCCTCCACTTT. Full variable domain (missing parts from reference TRBV19 and TRBJ1-6): DGGITQSPKYLFRKEGQNVTLSCEQNLNHDAMYWYRQDPGQGLRLIYYSQIVNDFQKGDIAEGYSVSREKKESFPLTVTSAQKNPTAFYLCASSTQGSSPLHFGNGTRLTVT.

The V gene is TRBV30, the J gene TRBJ1-2; 8 bases align to TRBD1. V shed 3 bases and J 4 bases; nucleotides not matched to a gene: 7. Germline lookup yields CDR1 GTSNPN and CDR2 SVGIG (reference sequence). The CDR3 is 14 residues long. This CDR3 reads CAWSPNGQGYGYTF. CDR3 in DNA: TGTGCCTGGAGCCCTAACGGACAGGGCTATGGCTACACCTTC.

The chain combines TRBV15 with TRBJ1-6; unclear D gene. CDR1 is LNHNV and CDR2 is YYDKDF in the germline V gene (reference sequence). The CDR3 loop spans 13 amino acids. The V gene lost 0 bases and the J gene lost 6 bases, with 3 bases spanning the gap. The CDR3 DNA is TGTGCCACCAGCAGAGATCTTAATTCACCCCTCCACTTT. Protein product: CATSRDLNSPLHF.

The rearrangement uses TRBV12-3 or TRBV12-4 and TRBJ2-2; TRBD2 might be the D (5 bases). The V gene lost 5 bases and the J gene lost 8 bases, with 12 bases spanning the gap. The CDR3 is 13 residues long. The CDR3 region is CASSPSGGGELFF. The CDR3 coding sequence is TGTGCCAGCAGTCCCTCAGGCGGGGGGGAGCTGTTTTTT.

CDR3 amino acids: CASSPAPGQGAYEQFF. The CDR3 DNA sequence: TGTGCCAGCAGTCCCGCGCCGGGACAGGGGGCCTATGAGCAGTTCTTC. The rearrangement joins TRBV28 to TRBJ2-1, with TRBD1 identical over 12 bases. CDR3 length equals 16 residues. Looked up from germline, CDR1 is MDHEN and CDR2 is SYDVKM. The ends lost 5 bases at V and 8 bases at J; junction bases unmatched: 10.

The V call is TRBV6-5, the J call TRBJ1-2; a weak D match, TRBD1 (5 bases). The ends were cut back, 8 bases at V and 1 base at J, with 17 bases in the middle. The CDR3 has 15 amino acids. The germline V gene has CDR1 MNHEY and CDR2 SVGAGI. The CDR3 is CASRGGPEYNYGYTF. CDR3 in DNA: TGTGCCAGCCGGGGGGGTCCAGAGTATAACTATGGCTACACCTTC.

V usage is TRBV3-1 (or the pseudogene TRBV3-2) and J usage is TRBJ1-2; the match to TRBD1 covers 8 bases. V lost 0 bases, J lost 3 bases, and 9 bases stayed unmatched. Germline values: CDR1 LGHDT, CDR2 YNNKEL (reference sequence). CDR3 length equals 17 residues. DNA of the CDR3: TGTGCCAGCAGCCAAGATCCGACAGGGGTTGTGGACTATGGCTACACCTTC. The encoded protein is CASSQDPTGVVDYGYTF.